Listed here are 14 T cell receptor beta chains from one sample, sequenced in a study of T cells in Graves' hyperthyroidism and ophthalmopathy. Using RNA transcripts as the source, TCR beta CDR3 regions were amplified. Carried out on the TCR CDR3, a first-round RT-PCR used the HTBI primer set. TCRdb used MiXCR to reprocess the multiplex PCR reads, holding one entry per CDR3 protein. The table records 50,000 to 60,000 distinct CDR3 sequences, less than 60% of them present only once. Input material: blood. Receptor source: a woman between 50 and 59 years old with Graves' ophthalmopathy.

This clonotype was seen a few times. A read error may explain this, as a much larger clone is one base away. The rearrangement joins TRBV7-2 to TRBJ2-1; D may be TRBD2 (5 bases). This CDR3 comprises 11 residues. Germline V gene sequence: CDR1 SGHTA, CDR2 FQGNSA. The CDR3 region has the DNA TGTGCCAGCAGAACGGACTGTGTGCAGCTCTTC. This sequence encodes CASRTDCVQLF.

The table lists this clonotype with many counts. The CDR3 loop is CASSALGLAGNEQFF. CDR3 sequence (DNA): TGTGCCAGCAGTGCGCTGGGACTAGCGGGTAATGAGCAGTTCTTC. V and J are TRBV2 and TRBJ2-1; TRBD2 matches at 12 bases. CDR1 and CDR2 (germline): SNHLY, FYNNEI. Unmatched junction bases numbered 5, after V lost 4 bases and J lost 7 bases. The CDR3 consists of 15 residues.

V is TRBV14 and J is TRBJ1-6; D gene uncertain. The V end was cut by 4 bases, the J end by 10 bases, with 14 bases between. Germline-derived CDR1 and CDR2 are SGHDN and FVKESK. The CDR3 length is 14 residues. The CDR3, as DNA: TGTGCCAGCAGCCTCTTCGGGATCTCCTCACCCCTCCACTTT. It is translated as CASSLFGISSPLHF. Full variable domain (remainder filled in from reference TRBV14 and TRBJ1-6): EAGVTQFPSHSVIEKGQTVTLRCDPISGHDNLYWYRRVMGKEIKFLLHFVKESKQDESGMPNNRFLAERTGGTYSTLKVQPAELEDSGVYFCASSLFGISSPLHFGNGTRLTVT.

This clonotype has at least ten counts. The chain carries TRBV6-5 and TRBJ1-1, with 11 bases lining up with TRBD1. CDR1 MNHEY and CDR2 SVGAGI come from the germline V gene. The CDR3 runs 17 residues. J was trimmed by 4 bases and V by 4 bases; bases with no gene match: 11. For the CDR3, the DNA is TGTGCCAGCAGTTTAGGATGGGGGACAGGGGGGAGCACTGAAGCTTTCTTT. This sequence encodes CASSLGWGTGGSTEAFF.

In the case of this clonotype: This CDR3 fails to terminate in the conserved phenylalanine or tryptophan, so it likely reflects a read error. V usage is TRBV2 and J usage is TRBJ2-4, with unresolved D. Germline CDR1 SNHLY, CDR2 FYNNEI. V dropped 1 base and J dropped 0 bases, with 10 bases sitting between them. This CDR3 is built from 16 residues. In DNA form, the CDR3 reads TGTGCCAGCAGTGAAGGGGCAAGGATAGCCAAAAACATTCAGTACTCC. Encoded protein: CASSEGARIAKNIQYS.

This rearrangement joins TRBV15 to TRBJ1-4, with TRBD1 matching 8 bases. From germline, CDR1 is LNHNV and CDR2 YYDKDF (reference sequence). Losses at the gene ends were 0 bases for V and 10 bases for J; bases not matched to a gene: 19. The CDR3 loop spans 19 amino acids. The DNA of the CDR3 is TGTGCCACCAGCAGAGAAGGACAGGGAGGGAAAAGTACGGCGGGAAAACTGTTTTTT. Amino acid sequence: CATSREGQGGKSTAGKLFF.

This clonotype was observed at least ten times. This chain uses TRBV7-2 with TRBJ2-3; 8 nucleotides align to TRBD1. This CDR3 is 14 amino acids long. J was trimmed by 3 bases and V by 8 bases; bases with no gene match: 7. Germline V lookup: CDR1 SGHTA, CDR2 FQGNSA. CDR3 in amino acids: CASAWTGTTDTQYF. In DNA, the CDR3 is TGTGCCAGCGCTTGGACAGGGACAACAGATACGCAGTATTTT.

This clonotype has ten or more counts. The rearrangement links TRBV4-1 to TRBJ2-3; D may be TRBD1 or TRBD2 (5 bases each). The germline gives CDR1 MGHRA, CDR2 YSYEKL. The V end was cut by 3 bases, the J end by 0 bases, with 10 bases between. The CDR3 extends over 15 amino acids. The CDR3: CASSQQGPSTDTQYF. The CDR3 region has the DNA TGCGCCAGCAGCCAGCAGGGACCAAGCACAGATACGCAGTATTTT.

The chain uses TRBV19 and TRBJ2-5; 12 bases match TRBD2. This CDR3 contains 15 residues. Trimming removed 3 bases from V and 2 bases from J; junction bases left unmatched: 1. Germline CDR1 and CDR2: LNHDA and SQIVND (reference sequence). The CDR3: CASSIGLAGQETQYF. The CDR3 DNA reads TGTGCCAGTAGTATCGGACTAGCGGGGCAAGAGACCCAGTACTTC. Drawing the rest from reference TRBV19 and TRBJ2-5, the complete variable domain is DGGITQSPKYLFRKEGQNVTLSCEQNLNHDAMYWYRQDPGQGLRLIYYSQIVNDFQKGDIAEGYSVSREKKESFPLTVTSAQKNPTAFYLCASSIGLAGQETQYFGPGTRLLVL.

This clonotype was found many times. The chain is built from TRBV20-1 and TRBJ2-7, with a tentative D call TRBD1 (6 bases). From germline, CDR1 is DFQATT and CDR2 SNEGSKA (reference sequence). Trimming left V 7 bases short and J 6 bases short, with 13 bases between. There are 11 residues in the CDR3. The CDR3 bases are TGCAGTGGAAACAGGGTTCTCGAGCAGTACTTC. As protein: CSGNRVLEQYF.

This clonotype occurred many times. The CDR3 DNA sequence: TGTGCCAGCAGATCCCGACTAGCGGGGGCAGATACGCAGTATTTT. The encoded protein is CASRSRLAGADTQYF. This chain links TRBV7-9 with TRBJ2-3, with 12 bases lining up with TRBD2. This CDR3 comprises 15 residues. Germline CDR1 and CDR2: SEHNR and FQNEAQ (reference sequence). V shed 6 bases, J shed 4 bases, and the junction held 5 bases outside the gene matches. The full variable domain, in which reference TRBV7-9 and TRBJ2-3 provide the parts outside the CDR3, is DTGVSQNPRHKITKRGQNVTFRCDPISEHNRLYWYRQTLGQGPEFLTYFQNEAQLEKSRLLSDRFSAERPKGSFSTLEIQRTEQGDSAMYLCASRSRLAGADTQYFGPGTRLTVL.

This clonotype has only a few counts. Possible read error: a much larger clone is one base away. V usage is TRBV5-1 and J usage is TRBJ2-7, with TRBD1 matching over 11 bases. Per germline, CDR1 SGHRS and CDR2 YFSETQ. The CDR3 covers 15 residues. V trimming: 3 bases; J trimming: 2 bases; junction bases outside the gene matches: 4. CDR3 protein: CASSSPGQGAYEQYF. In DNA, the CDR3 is TGCGCCAGCAGCTCTCCGGGACAGGGGGCCTACGAGCAGTACTTC.

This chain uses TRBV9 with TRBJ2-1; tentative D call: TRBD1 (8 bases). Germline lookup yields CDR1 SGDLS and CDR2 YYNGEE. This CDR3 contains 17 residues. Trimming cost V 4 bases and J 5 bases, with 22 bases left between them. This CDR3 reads CASSKRAGQELNNEQFF. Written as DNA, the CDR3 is TGTGCCAGCAGCAAAAGAGCGGGACAGGAACTAAACAATGAGCAGTTCTTC.

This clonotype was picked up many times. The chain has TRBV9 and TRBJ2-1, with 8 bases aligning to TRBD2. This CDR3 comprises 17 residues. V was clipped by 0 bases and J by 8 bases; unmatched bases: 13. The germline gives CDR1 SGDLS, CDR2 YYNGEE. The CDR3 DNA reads TGTGCCAGCAGCGTAGTATGGCGGGAGGTCCCTAGGGATGAGCAGTTCTTC. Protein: CASSVVWREVPRDEQFF.